This T cell receptor (beta chain) was sequenced during a study (dated by TCRdb to the mid-2010s). For the study in its entirety: The study investigated the origins of HIV persistence in individuals who naturally controlled HIV infection.

In its sample, this clonotype comes out as large (0.1 to 1%). The specificity of this receptor is unknown. There are no base qualities to consult, and no much larger clone falls within one base. Trimming leaves V shorter by 4 bases and J shorter by 10 bases, with the junction holding 6 bases beyond the gene matches. Based on the germline V gene, the CDR1 and CDR2 sequences are LGHNA and YNFKEQ. Taken from cysteine to phenylalanine, the CDR3 has 15 residues. Of the read, only the CDR3 DNA is kept; its 45 bases are in frame from base 1. Libraries came from 5' RACE. Sequencing used an Illumina HiSeq 2000. TCRdb trimmed the raw reads at Q25, called clones with MiXCR and kept productive beta chains. Here each entry gathers all rows of one CDR3 protein and keeps the most common genes and DNA. The sample yields 500 to 650 distinct CDR3 sequences; roughly 9.8% were counted once. The ten top clones hold over 25% of the sample.

The clonotype was recovered from a male donor with HIV. The V and J genes are TRBV4-2 and TRBJ2-1, and 14 bases in between align with TRBD2. The specimen was total memory T cells from blood PBMCs. What this sample's cell subset or site label stands for: transitional memory CD4+ T cells. Here is the DNA: TGTGCCAGCAGCCCGGGACTAGCGGGAGAGGGAGAGCAGTTCTTC. The resulting protein is CASSPGLAGEGEQFF.